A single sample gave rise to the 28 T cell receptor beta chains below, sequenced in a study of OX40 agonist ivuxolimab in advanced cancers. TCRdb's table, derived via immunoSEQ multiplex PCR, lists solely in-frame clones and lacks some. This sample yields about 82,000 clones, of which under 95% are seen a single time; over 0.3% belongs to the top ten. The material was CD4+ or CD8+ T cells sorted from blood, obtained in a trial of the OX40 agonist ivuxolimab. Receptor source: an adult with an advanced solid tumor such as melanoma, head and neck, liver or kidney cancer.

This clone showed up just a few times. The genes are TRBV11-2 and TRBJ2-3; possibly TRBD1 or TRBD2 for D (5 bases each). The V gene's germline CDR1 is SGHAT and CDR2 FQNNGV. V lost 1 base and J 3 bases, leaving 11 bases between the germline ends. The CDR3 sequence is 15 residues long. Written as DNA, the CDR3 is TGTGCCAGCAGCTTAGGGGCCAGGGAGACAGATACGCAGTATTTT. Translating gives CASSLGARETDTQYF.

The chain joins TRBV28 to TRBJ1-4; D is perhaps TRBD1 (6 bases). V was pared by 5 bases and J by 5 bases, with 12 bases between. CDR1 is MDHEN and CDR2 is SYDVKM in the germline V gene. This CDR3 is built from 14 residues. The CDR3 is CASSPRGSNEKLFF. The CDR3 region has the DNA TGTGCCAGCAGTCCCAGGGGCAGCAATGAAAAACTGTTTTTT.

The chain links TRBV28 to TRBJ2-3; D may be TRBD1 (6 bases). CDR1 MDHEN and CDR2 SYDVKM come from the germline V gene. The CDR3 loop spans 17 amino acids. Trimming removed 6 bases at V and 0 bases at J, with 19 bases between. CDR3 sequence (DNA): TGTGCCAGCAGCACACGGACAGCTGCCCTTAGCACAGATACGCAGTATTTT. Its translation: CASSTRTAALSTDTQYF.

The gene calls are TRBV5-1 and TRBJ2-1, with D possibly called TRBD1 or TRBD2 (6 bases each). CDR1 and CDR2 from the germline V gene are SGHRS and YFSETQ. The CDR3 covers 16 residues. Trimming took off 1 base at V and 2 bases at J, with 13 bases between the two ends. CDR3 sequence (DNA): TGCGCCAGCAGCTTGAATCCCGGGGGCGCCTACAATGAGCAGTTCTTC. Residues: CASSLNPGGAYNEQFF.

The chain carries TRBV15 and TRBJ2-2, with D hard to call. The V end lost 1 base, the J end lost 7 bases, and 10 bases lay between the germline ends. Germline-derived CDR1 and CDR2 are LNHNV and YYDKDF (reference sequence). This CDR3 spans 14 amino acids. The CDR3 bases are TGTGCCACCAGCAGAGGGACCCCTAACGGGGAGCTGTTTTTT. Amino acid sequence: CATSRGTPNGELFF.

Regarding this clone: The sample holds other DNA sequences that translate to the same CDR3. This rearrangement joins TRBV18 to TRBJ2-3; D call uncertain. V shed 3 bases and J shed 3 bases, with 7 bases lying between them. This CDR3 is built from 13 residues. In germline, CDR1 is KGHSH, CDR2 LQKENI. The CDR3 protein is CASSPPGTDTQYF. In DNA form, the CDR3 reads TGTGCCAGCTCACCCCCTGGGACAGATACGCAGTATTTT.

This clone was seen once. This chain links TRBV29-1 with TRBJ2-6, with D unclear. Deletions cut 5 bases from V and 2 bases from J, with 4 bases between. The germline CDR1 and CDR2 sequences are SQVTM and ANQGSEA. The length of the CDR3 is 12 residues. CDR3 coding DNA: TGCAGCGTTTTAGCTGGGGCCAACGTCCTGACTTTC. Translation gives CSVLAGANVLTF.

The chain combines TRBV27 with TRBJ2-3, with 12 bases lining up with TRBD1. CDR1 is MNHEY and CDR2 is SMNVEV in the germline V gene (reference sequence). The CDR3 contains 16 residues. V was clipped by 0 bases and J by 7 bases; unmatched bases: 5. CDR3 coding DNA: TGTGCCAGCAGTTTATCGATGGGACAGGGGGCCTATACGCAGTATTTT. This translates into CASSLSMGQGAYTQYF.

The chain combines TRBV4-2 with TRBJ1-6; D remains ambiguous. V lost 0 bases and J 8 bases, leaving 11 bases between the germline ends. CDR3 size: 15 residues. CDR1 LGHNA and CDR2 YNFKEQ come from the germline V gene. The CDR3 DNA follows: TGTGCCAGCAGCCAAGAGATTCTATTGGATTCACCCCTCCACTTT. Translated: CASSQEILLDSPLHF.

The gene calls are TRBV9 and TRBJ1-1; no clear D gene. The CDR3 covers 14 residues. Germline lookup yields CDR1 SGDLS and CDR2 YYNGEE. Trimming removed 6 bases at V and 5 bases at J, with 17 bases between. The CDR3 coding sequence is TGTGCCAGCACGAGGTCCGGGGAGTTGACTGAAGCTTTCTTT. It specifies CASTRSGELTEAFF.

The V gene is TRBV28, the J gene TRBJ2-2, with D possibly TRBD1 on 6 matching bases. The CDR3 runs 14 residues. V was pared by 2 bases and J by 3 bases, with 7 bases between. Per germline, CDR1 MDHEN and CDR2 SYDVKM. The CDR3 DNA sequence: TGTGCCAGCAGTTTAGGACAGCACACCGGGGAGCTGTTTTTT. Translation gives CASSLGQHTGELFF.

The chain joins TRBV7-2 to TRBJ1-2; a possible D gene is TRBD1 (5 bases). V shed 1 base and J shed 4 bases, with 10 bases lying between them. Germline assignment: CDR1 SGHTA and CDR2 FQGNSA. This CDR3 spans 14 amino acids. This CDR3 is CASSLVGQGYGYTF. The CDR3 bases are TGTGCCAGCAGCTTAGTCGGGCAGGGCTATGGCTACACCTTC.

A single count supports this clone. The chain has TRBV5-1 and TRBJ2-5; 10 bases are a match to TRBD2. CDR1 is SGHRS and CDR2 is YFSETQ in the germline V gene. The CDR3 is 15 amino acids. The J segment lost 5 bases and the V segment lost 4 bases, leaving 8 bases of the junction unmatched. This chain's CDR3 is CASSESGTSDETQYF. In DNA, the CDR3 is TGCGCCAGCAGCGAGTCCGGGACTAGCGACGAGACCCAGTACTTC. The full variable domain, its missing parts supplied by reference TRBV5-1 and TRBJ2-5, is KAGVTQTPRYLIKTRGQQVTLSCSPISGHRSVSWYQQTPGQGLQFLFEYFSETQRNKGNFPGRFSGRQFSNSRSEMNVSTLELGDSALYLCASSESGTSDETQYFGPGTRLLVL.

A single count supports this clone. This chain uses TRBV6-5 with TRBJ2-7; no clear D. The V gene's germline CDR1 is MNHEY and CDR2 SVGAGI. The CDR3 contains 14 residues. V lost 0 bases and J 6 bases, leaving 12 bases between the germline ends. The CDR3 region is CASSYSPGFGEQYF. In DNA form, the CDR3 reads TGTGCCAGCAGTTACTCTCCAGGCTTCGGCGAGCAGTACTTC.

The CDR3 DNA reads TGTGCCAGCAGCTTCCAGGGGAGCGGGGAAGAGACCCAGTACTTC. Encoded protein: CASSFQGSGEETQYF. This chain uses TRBV7-3 with TRBJ2-5, with a possible D match to TRBD2 (7 bases). Germline loops: CDR1 SGHTA, CDR2 FQGTGA. The length of the CDR3 is 15 residues. Trimming left V 3 bases short and J 3 bases short, with 14 bases between.

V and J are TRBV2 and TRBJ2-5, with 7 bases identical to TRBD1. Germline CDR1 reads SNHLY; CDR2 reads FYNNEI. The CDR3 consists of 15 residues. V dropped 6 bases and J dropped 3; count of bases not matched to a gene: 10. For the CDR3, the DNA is TGTGCCAGCAGGGAGGAGTACAGGGGAGAAGAGACCCAGTACTTC. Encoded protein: CASREEYRGEETQYF.

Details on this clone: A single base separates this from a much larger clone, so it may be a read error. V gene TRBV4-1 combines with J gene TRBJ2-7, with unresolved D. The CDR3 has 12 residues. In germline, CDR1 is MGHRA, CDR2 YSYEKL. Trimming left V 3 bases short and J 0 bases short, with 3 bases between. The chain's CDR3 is CASSQVSYEQYF. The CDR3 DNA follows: TGCGCCAGCAGCCAGGTCTCCTACGAGCAGTACTTC.

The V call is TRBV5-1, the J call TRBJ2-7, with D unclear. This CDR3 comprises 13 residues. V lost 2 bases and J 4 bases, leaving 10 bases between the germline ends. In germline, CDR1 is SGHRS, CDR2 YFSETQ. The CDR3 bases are TGCGCCAGCAGCTTCGATGGTTATTACGAGCAGTACTTC. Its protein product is CASSFDGYYEQYF.

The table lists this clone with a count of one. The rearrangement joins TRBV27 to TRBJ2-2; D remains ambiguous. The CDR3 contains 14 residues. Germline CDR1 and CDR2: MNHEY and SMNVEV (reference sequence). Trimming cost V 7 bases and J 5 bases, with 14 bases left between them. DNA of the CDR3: TGTGCCAGCATGGTCAGCCACGTTACCGGGGAGCTGTTTTTT. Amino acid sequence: CASMVSHVTGELFF.

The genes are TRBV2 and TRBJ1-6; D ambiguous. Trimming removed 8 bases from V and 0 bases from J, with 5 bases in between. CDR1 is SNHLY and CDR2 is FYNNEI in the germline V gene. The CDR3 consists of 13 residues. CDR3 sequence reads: CASLNSYNSPLHF. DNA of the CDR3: TGTGCCAGCCTGAACTCCTATAATTCACCCCTCCACTTT.

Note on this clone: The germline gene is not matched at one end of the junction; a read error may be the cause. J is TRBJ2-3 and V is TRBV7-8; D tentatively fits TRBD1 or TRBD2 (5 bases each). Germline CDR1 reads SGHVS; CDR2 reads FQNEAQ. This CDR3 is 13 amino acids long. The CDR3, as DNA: TGTGCCAGCAGCTTAAGTTCAGTCGGGACCAGGGATTTT. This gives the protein CASSLSSVGTRDF.

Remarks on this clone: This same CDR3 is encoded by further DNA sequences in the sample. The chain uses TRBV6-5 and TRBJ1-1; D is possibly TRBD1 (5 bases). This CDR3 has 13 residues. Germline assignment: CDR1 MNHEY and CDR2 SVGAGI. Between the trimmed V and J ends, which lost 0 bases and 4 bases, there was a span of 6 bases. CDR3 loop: CASSYSGGTEAFF. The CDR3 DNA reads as TGTGCCAGCAGTTACTCGGGGGGCACTGAAGCTTTCTTT.

In DNA form, the CDR3 reads TGTGCCAGCAACCGGGGGGGAAGCAATCAGCCCCAGCATTTT. Translation gives CASNRGGSNQPQHF. The rearrangement joins TRBV28 to TRBJ1-5; tentative D call: TRBD1 (5 bases). Germline V gives CDR1 MDHEN, CDR2 SYDVKM. This CDR3 is built from 14 residues. The V gene lost 7 bases and the J gene lost 1 base, with 11 bases spanning the gap. The entire variable domain, with the rest obtained from reference TRBV28 and TRBJ1-5, is as follows: DVKVTQSSRYLVKRTGEKVFLECVQDMDHENMFWYRQDPGLGLRLIYFSYDVKMKEKGDIPEGYSVSREKKERFSLILESASTNQTSMYLCASNRGGSNQPQHFGDGTRLSIL.

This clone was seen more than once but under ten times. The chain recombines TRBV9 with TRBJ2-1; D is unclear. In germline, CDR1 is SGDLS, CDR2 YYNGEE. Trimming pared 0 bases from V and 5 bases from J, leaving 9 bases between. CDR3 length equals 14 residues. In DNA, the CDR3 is TGTGCCAGCAGCGTAGCTTTGACGGACAATGAGCAGTTCTTC. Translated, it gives CASSVALTDNEQFF.

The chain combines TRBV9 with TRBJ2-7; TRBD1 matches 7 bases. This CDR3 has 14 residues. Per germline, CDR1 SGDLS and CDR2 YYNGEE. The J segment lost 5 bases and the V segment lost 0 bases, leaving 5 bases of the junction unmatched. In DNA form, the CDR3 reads TGTGCCAGCAGCGTAGCCCCGACAGGGAACGAGCAGTACTTC. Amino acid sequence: CASSVAPTGNEQYF.

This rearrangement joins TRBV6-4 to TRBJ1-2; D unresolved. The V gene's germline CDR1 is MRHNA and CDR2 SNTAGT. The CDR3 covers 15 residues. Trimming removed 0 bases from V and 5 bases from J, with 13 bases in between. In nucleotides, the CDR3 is TGTGCCAGCAGTGACTCTGGAACAGCTCTTTATGGCTACACCTTC. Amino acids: CASSDSGTALYGYTF.

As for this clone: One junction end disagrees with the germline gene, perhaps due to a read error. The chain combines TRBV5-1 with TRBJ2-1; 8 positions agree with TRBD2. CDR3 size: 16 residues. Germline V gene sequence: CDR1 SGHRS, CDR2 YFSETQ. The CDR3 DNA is TGCGCCAGCAGGTTGGCGGGAGGACAAACCTACAATGAGCAGTTCTTC. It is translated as CASRLAGGQTYNEQFF.

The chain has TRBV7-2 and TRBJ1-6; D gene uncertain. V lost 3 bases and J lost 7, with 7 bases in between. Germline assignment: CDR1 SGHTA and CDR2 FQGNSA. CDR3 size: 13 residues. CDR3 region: CASSLMQNSPLHF. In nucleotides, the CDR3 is TGTGCCAGCAGCTTGATGCAGAATTCACCCCTCCACTTT. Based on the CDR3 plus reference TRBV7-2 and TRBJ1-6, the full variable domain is GAGVSQSPSNKVTEKGKDVELRCDPISGHTALYWYRQSLGQGLEFLIYFQGNSAPDKSGLPSDRFSAERTGGSVSTLTIQRTQQEDSAVYLCASSLMQNSPLHFGNGTRLTVT.